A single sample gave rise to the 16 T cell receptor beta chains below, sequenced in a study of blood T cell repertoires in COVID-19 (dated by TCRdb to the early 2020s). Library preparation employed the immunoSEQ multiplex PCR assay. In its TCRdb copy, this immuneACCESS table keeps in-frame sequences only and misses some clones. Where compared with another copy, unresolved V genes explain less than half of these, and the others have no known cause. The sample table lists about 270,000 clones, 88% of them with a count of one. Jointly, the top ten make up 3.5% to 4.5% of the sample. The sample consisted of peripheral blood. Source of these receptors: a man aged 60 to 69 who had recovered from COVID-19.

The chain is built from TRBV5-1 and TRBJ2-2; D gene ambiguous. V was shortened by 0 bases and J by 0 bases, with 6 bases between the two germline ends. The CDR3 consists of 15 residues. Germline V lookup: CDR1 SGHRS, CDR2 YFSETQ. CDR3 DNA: TGCGCCAGCAGCTTGGGGGCCCCGAACACCGGGGAGCTGTTTTTT. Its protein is CASSLGAPNTGELFF.

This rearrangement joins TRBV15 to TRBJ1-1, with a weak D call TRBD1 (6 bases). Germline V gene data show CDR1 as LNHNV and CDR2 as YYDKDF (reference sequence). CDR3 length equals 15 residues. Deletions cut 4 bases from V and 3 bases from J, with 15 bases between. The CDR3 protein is CATSMNWQGYTEAFF. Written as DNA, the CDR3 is TGTGCCACCAGCATGAACTGGCAGGGGTACACTGAAGCTTTCTTT.

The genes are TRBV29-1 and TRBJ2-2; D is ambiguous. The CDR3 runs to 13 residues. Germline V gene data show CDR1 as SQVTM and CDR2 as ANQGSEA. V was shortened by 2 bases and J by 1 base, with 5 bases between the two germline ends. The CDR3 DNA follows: TGCAGCGTTGAATGGCAGAACACCGGGGAGCTGTTTTTT. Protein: CSVEWQNTGELFF.

The CDR3 reads CASRTSGGDNEQFF. The CDR3 DNA is TGTGCCAGCCGTACTAGCGGGGGGGACAATGAGCAGTTCTTC. The chain carries TRBV7-9 and TRBJ2-1, with 13 bases fitting TRBD2. Germline CDR1 reads SEHNR; CDR2 reads FQNEAQ (reference sequence). The CDR3 sequence is 14 residues long. V shed 8 bases, J shed 5 bases, and the junction held 3 bases outside the gene matches. The whole variable domain, remainder taken from reference TRBV7-9 and TRBJ2-1, is DTGVSQNPRHKITKRGQNVTFRCDPISEHNRLYWYRQTLGQGPEFLTYFQNEAQLEKSRLLSDRFSAERPKGSFSTLEIQRTEQGDSAMYLCASRTSGGDNEQFFGPGTRLTVL.

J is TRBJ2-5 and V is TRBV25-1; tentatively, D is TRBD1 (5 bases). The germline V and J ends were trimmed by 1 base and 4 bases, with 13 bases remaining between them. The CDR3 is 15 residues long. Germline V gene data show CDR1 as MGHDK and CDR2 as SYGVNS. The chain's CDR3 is CASSESGRVGETQYF. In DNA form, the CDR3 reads TGTGCCAGCAGTGAATCGGGCAGGGTGGGAGAGACCCAGTACTTC.

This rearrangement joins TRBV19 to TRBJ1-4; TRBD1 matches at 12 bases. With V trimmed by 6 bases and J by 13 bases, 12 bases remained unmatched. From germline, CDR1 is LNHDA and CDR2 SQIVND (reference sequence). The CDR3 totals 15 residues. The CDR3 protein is CASRPPTGTGGLLFF. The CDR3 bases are TGTGCCAGTAGGCCCCCGACCGGGACAGGGGGCTTACTGTTTTTT. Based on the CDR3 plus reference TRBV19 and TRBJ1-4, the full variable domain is DGGITQSPKYLFRKEGQNVTLSCEQNLNHDAMYWYRQDPGQGLRLIYYSQIVNDFQKGDIAEGYSVSREKKESFPLTVTSAQKNPTAFYLCASRPPTGTGGLLFFGSGTQLSVL.

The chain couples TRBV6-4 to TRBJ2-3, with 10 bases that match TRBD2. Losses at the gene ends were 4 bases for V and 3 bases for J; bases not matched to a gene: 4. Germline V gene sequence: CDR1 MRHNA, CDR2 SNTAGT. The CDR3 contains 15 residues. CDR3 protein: CASSGGTSETDTQYF. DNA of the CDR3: TGTGCCAGCAGTGGCGGGACTAGCGAAACAGATACGCAGTATTTT.

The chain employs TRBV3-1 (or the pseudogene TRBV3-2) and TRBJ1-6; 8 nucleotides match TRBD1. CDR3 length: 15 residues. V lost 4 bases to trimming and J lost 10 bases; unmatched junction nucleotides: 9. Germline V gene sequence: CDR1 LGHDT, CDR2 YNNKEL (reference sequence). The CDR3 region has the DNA TGTGCCAGCAGCCCTCGGACAGGGCGGCGCTCACCCCTCCACTTT. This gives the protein CASSPRTGRRSPLHF.

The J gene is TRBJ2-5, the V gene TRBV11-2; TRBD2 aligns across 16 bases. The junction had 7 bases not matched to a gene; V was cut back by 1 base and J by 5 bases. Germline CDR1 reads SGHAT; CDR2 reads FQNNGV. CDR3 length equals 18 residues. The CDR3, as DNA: TGTGCCAGCAGCTTAGTCGGGACTAGCGGGGGGGCCGGGGAGACCCAGTACTTC. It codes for CASSLVGTSGGAGETQYF.

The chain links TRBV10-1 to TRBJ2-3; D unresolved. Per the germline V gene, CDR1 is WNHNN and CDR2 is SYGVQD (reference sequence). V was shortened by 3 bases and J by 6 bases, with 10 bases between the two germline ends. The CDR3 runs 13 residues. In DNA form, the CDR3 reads TGCGCCAGCAGTGACCCGACCAGGGATACGCAGTATTTT. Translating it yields CASSDPTRDTQYF.

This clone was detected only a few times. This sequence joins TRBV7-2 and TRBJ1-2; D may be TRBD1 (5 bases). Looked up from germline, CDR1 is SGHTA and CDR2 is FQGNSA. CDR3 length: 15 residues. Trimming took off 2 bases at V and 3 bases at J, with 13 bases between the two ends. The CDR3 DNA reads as TGTGCCAGCAGCTTATCATCAGGGAAGGACTATGGCTACACCTTC. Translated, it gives CASSLSSGKDYGYTF. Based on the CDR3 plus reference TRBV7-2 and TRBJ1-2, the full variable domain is GAGVSQSPSNKVTEKGKDVELRCDPISGHTALYWYRQSLGQGLEFLIYFQGNSAPDKSGLPSDRFSAERTGGSVSTLTIQRTQQEDSAVYLCASSLSSGKDYGYTFGSGTRLTVV.

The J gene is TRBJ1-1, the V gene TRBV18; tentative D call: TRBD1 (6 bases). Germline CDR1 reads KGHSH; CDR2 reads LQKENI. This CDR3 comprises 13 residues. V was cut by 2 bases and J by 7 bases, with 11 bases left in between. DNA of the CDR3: TGTGCCAGCTCACCAGGGGGGGCTGGTGAAGCTTTCTTT. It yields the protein CASSPGGAGEAFF.

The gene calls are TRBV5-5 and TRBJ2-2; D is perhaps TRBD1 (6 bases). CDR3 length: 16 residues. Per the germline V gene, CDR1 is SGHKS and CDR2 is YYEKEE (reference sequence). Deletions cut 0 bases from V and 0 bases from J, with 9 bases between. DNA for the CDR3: TGTGCCAGCAGCTTGGTTGCAGGGGCGAACACCGGGGAGCTGTTTTTT. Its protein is CASSLVAGANTGELFF.

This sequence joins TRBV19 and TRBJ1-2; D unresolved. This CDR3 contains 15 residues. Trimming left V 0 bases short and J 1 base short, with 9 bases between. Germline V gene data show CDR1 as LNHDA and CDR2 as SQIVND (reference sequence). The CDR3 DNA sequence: TGTGCCAGTAGTATAGATCTACGGGGTAACTATGGCTACACCTTC. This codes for CASSIDLRGNYGYTF.

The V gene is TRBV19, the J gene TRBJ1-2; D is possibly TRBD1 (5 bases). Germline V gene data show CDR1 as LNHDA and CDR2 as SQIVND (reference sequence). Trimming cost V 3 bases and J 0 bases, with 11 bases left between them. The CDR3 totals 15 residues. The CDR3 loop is CASSIRDAANYGYTF. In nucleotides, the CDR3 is TGTGCCAGTAGTATCAGGGATGCCGCTAACTATGGCTACACCTTC.

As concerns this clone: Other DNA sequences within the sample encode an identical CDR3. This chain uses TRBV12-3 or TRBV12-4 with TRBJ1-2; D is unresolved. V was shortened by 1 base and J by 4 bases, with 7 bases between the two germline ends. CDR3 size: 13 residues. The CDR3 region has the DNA TGTGCCAGCAGTTTAGGAGGGTCCTATGGCTACACCTTC. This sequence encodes CASSLGGSYGYTF.